This T cell receptor (beta chain) was recorded in a study of cytomegalovirus exposure and HLA in healthy donors. General study results and limits: In a later analysis, TCR beta V- and J-gene trimming was associated with a missense DCLRE1C variant. Within an earlier analysis, most TCR beta V segments proved productive either about 90% or about 30% of the time.

Worth noting for this clone: Its antigen remains unidentified.

Donors had nominal health at sampling but likely had unrecorded immune exposures. CDR3 length: 14 amino acids. Germline values: CDR1 SGDLS, CDR2 YYNGEE. V trimming: 2 bases; J trimming: 3 bases; junction bases outside the gene matches: 2. 60 Vbeta and 13 Jbeta primers were used in PCR. In the original processing: Counted up in a later analysis, unique TCR beta chains came to some 75 million, with around 9.9 million shared. The method was immunoSEQ multiplex PCR; TCRdb's version includes in-frame clones alone and lacks a portion of them. V, J and clone size are taken as reported in that table, and D and trimming were inferred from the DNA itself. The sample includes approximately 91,000 clones, roughly 60% of them seen just once.

The receptor was isolated from a human donor in good health. The rearrangement joins TRBV9 to TRBJ2-7, with TRBD1 matching 10 bases. Sample: PBMCs. The CDR3 coding sequence is TGTGCCAGCAGCGTGAGGGACAGGGGCTACGAGCAGTACTTC. Translated, it gives CASSVRDRGYEQYF.